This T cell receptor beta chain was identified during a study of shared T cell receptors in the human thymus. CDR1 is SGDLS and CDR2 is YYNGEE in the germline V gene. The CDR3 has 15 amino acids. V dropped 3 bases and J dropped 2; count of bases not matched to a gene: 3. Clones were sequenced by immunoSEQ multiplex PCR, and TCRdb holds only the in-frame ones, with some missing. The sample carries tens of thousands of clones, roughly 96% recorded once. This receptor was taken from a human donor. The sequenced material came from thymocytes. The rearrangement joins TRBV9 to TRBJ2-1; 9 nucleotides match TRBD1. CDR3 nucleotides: TGTGCCAGCAGCGGCCGGGACAGGGCCTACAATGAGCAGTTCTTC. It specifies CASSGRDRAYNEQFF.